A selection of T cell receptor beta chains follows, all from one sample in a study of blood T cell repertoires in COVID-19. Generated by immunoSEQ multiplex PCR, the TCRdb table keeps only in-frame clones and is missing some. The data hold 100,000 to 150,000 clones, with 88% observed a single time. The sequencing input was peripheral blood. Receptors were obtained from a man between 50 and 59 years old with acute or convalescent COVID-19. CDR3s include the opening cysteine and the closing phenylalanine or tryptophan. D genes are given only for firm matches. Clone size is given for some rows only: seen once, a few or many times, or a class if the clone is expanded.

TGTGCCAGCAGCTTAGGAGGCTGGGACACCATATATTTT CASSLGGWDTIYF TRBJ1-3 TRBV7-9 - -
TGTGCCAGCAAAGGGGCCCTGGGCACAGATACGCAGTATTTT CASKGALGTDTQYF TRBJ2-3 TRBV6-5 - -
TGTGCCAGCAGTGAGGGACTAGCGGTATACTTC CASSEGLAVYF TRBJ2-7 TRBV25-1 TRBD2 -
TGCAGCGTTGAGGGCCTGTCAGACACCGGGGAGCTGTTTTTT CSVEGLSDTGELFF TRBJ2-2 TRBV29-1 - -
TGCGCCAGCAGCTTGACAGGGGGCGGCTATGGCTACACCTTC CASSLTGGGYGYTF TRBJ1-2 TRBV5-1 TRBD1 few
TGTGCCAGCACCCGGAACACTGAAGCTTTCTTT CASTRNTEAFF TRBJ1-1 TRBV7-9 - -
TGTGCCAGTAGTACGCCGGGACTAGCGCTCGCCGGGGAGCTGTTTTTT CASSTPGLALAGELFF TRBJ2-2 TRBV19 TRBD2 -
TGTGCCAGTAGTATAGGACATACGGGACAATCTTACCCTCAGCCCCAGCATTTT CASSIGHTGQSYPQPQHF TRBJ1-5 TRBV19 - -
TGTGCCAGCATAATCGCCGGTGGGCGGGGTGAAGCTTTCTTT CASIIAGGRGEAFF TRBJ1-1 TRBV6-5 - -
TGTGCCAGCAGCCAAGATGGGCTAGCGGGAGGGCCGATCGGCACAGATACGCAGTATTTT CASSQDGLAGGPIGTDTQYF TRBJ2-3 TRBV14 TRBD2 -
TGTGCTAGTGGTTTGGGACTAGCGGGAGAGACCCAGTACTTC CASGLGLAGETQYF TRBJ2-5 TRBV12-5 TRBD2 -
TGCGCCAGCAGCTTACGACTCCCCGGGGCCTACGAGCAGTACTTC CASSLRLPGAYEQYF TRBJ2-7 TRBV5-1 - -
TGTGCCAGCAGCCCGAACAGGTTACCCAATCAGCCCCAGCATTTT CASSPNRLPNQPQHF TRBJ1-5 TRBV6-5 - -
TGTGCCAGCAGTGGTCCGGGACTAGCGGGAGGGCCTCGCGAGCAGTACTTC CASSGPGLAGGPREQYF TRBJ2-7 TRBV2 TRBD2 -
TGTGCCATCAGTGACCGAATGACCACCTCCGGGACAAAGGGAAACACCATATATTTT CAISDRMTTSGTKGNTIYF TRBJ1-3 TRBV10-3 - once
TGTGCCAGCAGTTTATCTGTGGTGAGCGGCACTGAAGCTTTCTTT CASSLSVVSGTEAFF TRBJ1-1 TRBV27 - -
TGTGCCAGCAGCCTGGACATGCAGAGCTCCTACGAGCAGTACTTC CASSLDMQSSYEQYF TRBJ2-7 TRBV3-1/TRBV3-2 - -
TGTGCCACGGAGACAGGGAATAATGAAAAACTGTTTTTT CATETGNNEKLFF TRBJ1-4 TRBV15 TRBD1 -
TGTGCCAGCAGCGACGAGGACAGACTTACAATAGGGGGGCAGTACTTC CASSDEDRLTIGGQYF TRBJ2-7 TRBV7-9 - -
TGTGCCAGCAGCTTTCAAGGTAGCGGGACCACAGATACGCAGTATTTT CASSFQGSGTTDTQYF TRBJ2-3 TRBV11-2 TRBD2 -
TGTGCCAGCAGCGTTAGCGGGAGTAGCAACGAGCAGTACTTC CASSVSGSSNEQYF TRBJ2-7 TRBV7-9 TRBD2 -
TGTGCCAGCACCAGGGGGGTGGAGAGATATGGCTACACCTTC CASTRGVERYGYTF TRBJ1-2 TRBV28 TRBD1 -
TGTGCCAGCAGCTTACTCCCCGGTGGTTTCGGTCAGCCCCAGCATTTT CASSLLPGGFGQPQHF TRBJ1-5 TRBV7-8 - -
TGTGCCAGCAGCTCCTCGGAGGAGCAGTACTTC CASSSSEEQYF TRBJ2-7 TRBV11-2 - -
TGTGCCAGCAGTGATAGACCGGACAGGGGAGGCGAGCAGTACTTC CASSDRPDRGGEQYF TRBJ2-7 TRBV27 TRBD1 -
TGTGCCAGCAGCTTATATCCAGGTTCAGGCCTCTCTGGAAACACCATATATTTT CASSLYPGSGLSGNTIYF TRBJ1-3 TRBV7-2 - -
TGTGCCAGTAGTATAGGAACGGGACTAGCGGAAGAGACCCAGTACTTC CASSIGTGLAEETQYF TRBJ2-5 TRBV19 TRBD2 -
TGCGCCAGCAGCCAAGATCGTACTGACTATGGCTACACCTTC CASSQDRTDYGYTF TRBJ1-2 TRBV4-1 - -
TGTGCCATCAGTGAGATCAGGAACACTGAAGCTTTCTTT CAISEIRNTEAFF TRBJ1-1 TRBV10-3 - -
TGTGCCAGCAGTTTATGGGCTAGCGGGGACCAAGAGACCCAGTACTTC CASSLWASGDQETQYF TRBJ2-5 TRBV28 TRBD2 -
TGTGCCATCAGTGGTTCGACGGCGGGAGATTTGGGAGAGCAGTACTTC CAISGSTAGDLGEQYF TRBJ2-7 TRBV10-3 TRBD2 -
TGCGCCAGCAGCTGGACCGGGATACGGGCCTATAATTCACCCCTCCACTTT CASSWTGIRAYNSPLHF TRBJ1-6 TRBV5-1 - -
TGTGCCATCAGTGAGACAGGCTCCTACGAGCAGTACTTC CAISETGSYEQYF TRBJ2-7 TRBV10-3 - once
TGCGCCAGCAGTTTGGGACTTCTCAATGAGCAGTTCTTC CASSLGLLNEQFF TRBJ2-1 TRBV5-1 - -
TGTGCCAGTAGTATAACAGGGGCCGAGCCCCAGCATTTT CASSITGAEPQHF TRBJ1-5 TRBV19 TRBD1 -
TGTGCCAGCAGCTTGCAGGGCGCCTATGGCTACACCTTC CASSLQGAYGYTF TRBJ1-2 TRBV7-2 - once
TGTGCCGTGGCGGGGAGCTCCTACAATGAGCAGTTCTTC CAVAGSSYNEQFF TRBJ2-1 TRBV30 - -
TGTGCCAGCAGCTGGACTAGCGGGAGCACCTACAATGAGCAGTTCTTC CASSWTSGSTYNEQFF TRBJ2-1 TRBV11-2 TRBD2 -
TGTGCCAGCAGCTTAGCGCAGGGGTGGGCCTACGAGCAGTACTTC CASSLAQGWAYEQYF TRBJ2-7 TRBV7-6 - -
TGTGCCACCAGTGATTCGAGAAATCAGCCCCAGCATTTT CATSDSRNQPQHF TRBJ1-5 TRBV24-1 - few
TGTGCCAGCAGCTTAGCGGAGGGCGTTCGCTACACCTTC CASSLAEGVRYTF TRBJ1-2 TRBV7-2 - -
TGTGCCAGCAGACCAGACAGGGGGCCTGTTGAAAAACTGTTTTTT CASRPDRGPVEKLFF TRBJ1-4 TRBV7-2 TRBD1 -
TGCGCCAGCAGCTTTACAGCCAAAGCCGGCAATGAGCAGTTCTTC CASSFTAKAGNEQFF TRBJ2-1 TRBV5-1 - -
TGTGCCAGCAGCGCGGGACAGGGGTCTATTGAGACCCAGTACTTC CASSAGQGSIETQYF TRBJ2-5 TRBV9 TRBD1 -
TGTGCCAGCTCACCACGGAAGACCGGGACAGGGGGGAAAGATACGCAGTATTTT CASSPRKTGTGGKDTQYF TRBJ2-3 TRBV18 TRBD1 -
TGTGCCAGCACCTCGGGGGTCGGGGCTGAGCAGTTCTTC CASTSGVGAEQFF TRBJ2-1 TRBV4-2 - -
TGTGCCTGGAGAGGAAGGGGCGCGAACACTGAAGCTTTCTTT CAWRGRGANTEAFF TRBJ1-1 TRBV30 - -
TGTGCCAGGAGCGGTTCTGATACGCAGTATTTT CARSGSDTQYF TRBJ2-3 TRBV2 - -
TGTGCCAGCAGCTTAGATCTGGCAGGATCAGAGACCCAGTACTTC CASSLDLAGSETQYF TRBJ2-5 TRBV11-3 - -
TGTGCCAGCTCACCTCTCCACAGCCAAGAGACCCAGTACTTC CASSPLHSQETQYF TRBJ2-5 TRBV18 - -
TGTGCCAGTAGTATGAACCCGGGACACCTCGAAAAACTGTTTTTT CASSMNPGHLEKLFF TRBJ1-4 TRBV19 - -
TGTGCCAGCAGCCAAGCTCATTCGGGACTAGCGGGTAATGAGCAGTTCTTC CASSQAHSGLAGNEQFF TRBJ2-1 TRBV3-1/TRBV3-2 TRBD2 -
TGTGCCAGCAGCTCCCGGGACACTACCTACGAGCAGTACTTC CASSSRDTTYEQYF TRBJ2-7 TRBV11-2 - -
TGTGCCAGCAGTCGTGAAGCGGGATCCTACAATGAGCAGTTCTTC CASSREAGSYNEQFF TRBJ2-1 TRBV6-4 TRBD2 -
TGTGCCAGCAGCGGGGGGACAGACTCCTACGAGCAGTACTTC CASSGGTDSYEQYF TRBJ2-7 TRBV9 TRBD1 few
TGCGCCAGCACCCAGGGGGGGGAGCTGTTTTTT CASTQGGELFF TRBJ2-2 TRBV5-1 - once